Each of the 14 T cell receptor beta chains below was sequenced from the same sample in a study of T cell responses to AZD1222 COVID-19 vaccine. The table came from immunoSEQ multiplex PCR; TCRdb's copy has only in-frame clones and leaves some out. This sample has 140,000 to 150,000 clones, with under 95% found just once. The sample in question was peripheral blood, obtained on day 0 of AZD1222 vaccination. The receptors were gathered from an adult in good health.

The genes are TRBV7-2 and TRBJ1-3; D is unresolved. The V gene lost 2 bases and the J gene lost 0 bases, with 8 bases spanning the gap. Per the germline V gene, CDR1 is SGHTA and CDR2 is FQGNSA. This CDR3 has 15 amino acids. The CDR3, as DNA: TGTGCCAGCAGCTTACAGTGGGCCTCTGGAAACACCATATATTTT. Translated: CASSLQWASGNTIYF.

The CDR3 region is CASRPSDRAEQYF. In nucleotides, the CDR3 is TGTGCCAGCAGGCCTTCAGACAGGGCCGAGCAGTACTTC. This chain links TRBV6-2 or TRBV6-3 with TRBJ2-7, with 7 bases identical to TRBD1. J lost 6 bases, V lost 6 bases, and 8 bases had no gene match. This CDR3 region has 13 residues. Germline assignment: CDR1 MNHEY and CDR2 SVGEGT.

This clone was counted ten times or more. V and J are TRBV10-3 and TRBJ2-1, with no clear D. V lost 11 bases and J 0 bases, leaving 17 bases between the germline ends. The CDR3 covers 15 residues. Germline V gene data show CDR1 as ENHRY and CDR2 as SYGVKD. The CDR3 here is CASSPDLSSYNEQFF. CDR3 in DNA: TGTGCCTCCAGCCCAGACCTAAGCTCCTACAATGAGCAGTTCTTC.

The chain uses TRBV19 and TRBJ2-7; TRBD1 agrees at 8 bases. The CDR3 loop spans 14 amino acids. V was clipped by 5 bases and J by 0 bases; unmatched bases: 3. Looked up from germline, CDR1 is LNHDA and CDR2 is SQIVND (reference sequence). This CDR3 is CASSQTGASYEQYF. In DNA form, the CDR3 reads TGTGCCAGTAGTCAGACAGGGGCCTCCTACGAGCAGTACTTC.

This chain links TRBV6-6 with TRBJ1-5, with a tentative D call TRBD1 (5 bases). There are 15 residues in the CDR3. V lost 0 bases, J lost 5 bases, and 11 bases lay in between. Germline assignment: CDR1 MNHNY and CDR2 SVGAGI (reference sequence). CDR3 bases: TGTGCCAGCAGTTACTCGGAGGGGCTCGATCAGCCCCAGCATTTT. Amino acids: CASSYSEGLDQPQHF.

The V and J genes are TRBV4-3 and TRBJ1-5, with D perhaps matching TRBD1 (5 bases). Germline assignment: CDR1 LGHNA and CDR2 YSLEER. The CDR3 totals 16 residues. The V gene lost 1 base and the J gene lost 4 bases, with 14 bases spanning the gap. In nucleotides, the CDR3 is TGCGCCAGCAGCCAAGGAGTGAGGGAGGGGAATCAGCCCCAGCATTTT. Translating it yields CASSQGVREGNQPQHF.

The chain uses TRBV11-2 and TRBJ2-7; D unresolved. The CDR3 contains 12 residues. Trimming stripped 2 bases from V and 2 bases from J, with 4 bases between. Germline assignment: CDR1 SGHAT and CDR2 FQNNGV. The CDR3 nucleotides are TGTGCCAGCAGCTTATTTACCTACGAGCAGTACTTC. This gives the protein CASSLFTYEQYF.

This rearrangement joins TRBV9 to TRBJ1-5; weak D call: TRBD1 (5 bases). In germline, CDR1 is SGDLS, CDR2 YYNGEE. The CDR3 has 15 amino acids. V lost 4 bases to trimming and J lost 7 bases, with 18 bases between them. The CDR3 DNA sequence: TGTGCCAGCAGCCCCGGGGGGGGACTTAAGCAGCCCCAGCATTTT. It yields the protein CASSPGGGLKQPQHF.

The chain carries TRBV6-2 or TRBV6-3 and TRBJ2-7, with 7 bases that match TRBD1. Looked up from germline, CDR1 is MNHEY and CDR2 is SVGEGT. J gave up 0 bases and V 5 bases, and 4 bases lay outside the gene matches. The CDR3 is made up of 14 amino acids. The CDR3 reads CASSRGTVSYEQYF. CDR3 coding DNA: TGTGCCAGCAGTCGAGGGACAGTCTCCTACGAGCAGTACTTC.

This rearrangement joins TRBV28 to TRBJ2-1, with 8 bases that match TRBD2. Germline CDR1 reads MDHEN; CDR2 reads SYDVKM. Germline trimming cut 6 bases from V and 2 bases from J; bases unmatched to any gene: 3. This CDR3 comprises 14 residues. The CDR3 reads CASRSSGTYNEQFF. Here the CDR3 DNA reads TGTGCCAGCAGGAGTAGCGGGACCTACAATGAGCAGTTCTTC. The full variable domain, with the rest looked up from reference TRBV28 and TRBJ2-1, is DVKVTQSSRYLVKRTGEKVFLECVQDMDHENMFWYRQDPGLGLRLIYFSYDVKMKEKGDIPEGYSVSREKKERFSLILESASTNQTSMYLCASRSSGTYNEQFFGPGTRLTVL.

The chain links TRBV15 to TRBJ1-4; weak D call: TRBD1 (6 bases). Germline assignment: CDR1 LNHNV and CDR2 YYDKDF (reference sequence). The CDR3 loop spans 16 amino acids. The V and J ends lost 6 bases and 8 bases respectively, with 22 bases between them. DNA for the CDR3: TGTGCCACCAGAACTTTGGGGGCAGGGGCAGGAGAAAAACTGTTTTTT. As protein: CATRTLGAGAGEKLFF.

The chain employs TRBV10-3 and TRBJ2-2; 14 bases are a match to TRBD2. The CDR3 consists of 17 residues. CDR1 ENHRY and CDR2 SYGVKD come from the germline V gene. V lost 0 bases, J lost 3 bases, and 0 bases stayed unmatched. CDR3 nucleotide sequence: TGTGCCATCAGTGAGTCGACTAGCGGGGGGGACACCGGGGAGCTGTTTTTT. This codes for CAISESTSGGDTGELFF.

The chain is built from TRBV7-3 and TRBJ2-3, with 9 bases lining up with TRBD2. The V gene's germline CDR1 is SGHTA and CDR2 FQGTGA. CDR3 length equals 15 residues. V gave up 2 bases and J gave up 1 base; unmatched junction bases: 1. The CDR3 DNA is TGTGCCAGCAGCTTAGTAGCGGGGGGCACAGATACGCAGTATTTT. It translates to CASSLVAGGTDTQYF.

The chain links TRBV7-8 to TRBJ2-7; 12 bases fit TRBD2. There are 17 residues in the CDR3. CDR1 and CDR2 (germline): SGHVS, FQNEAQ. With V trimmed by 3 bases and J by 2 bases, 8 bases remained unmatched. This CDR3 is CASSFASGRALTYEQYF. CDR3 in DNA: TGTGCCAGCAGCTTCGCTAGCGGGAGGGCCCTGACCTACGAGCAGTACTTC.